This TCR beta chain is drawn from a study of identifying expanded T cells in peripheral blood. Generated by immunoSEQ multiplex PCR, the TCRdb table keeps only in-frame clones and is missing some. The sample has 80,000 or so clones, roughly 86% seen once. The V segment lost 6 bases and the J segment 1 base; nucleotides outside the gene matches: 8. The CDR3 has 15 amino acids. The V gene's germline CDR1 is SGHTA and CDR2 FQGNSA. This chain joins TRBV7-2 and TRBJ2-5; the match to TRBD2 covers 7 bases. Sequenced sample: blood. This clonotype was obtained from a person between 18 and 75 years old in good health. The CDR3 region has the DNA TGTGCCAGCAGGCAAAACCCTAGCGGCCAAGAGACCCAGTACTTC. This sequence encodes CASRQNPSGQETQYF.